This T cell receptor (beta chain) was sequenced during a study of cytomegalovirus exposure and HLA in healthy donors. Across the study: Of the donors genotyped, several hundred in all, 75% to 90% fell in the Caucasian-associated ancestry cluster. Broader study findings: Reports indicated that the classifier achieved high specificity and sensitivity in diagnosing cytomegalovirus status. What TCR beta sequences reportedly achieved was accurate prediction of HLA-A and HLA-B alleles in most subjects. For TCR beta chains, V- and J-gene trimming was later linked to a missense DCLRE1C variant.

Primers included in the PCR were 60 Vbeta and 13 Jbeta primers. Clones were sequenced by immunoSEQ multiplex PCR, and TCRdb holds only the in-frame ones, with some missing. The sample has about 94,000 clones; over 60% are singletons. As regards this clone: Its antigen is not known.

The receptor comes from a man under 40 in good health and CMV-seronegative. Input material: PBMCs.

CDR3 residues: CASSPPGVYNEQFF. The CDR3 coding sequence is TGTGCCAGCTCACCGCCGGGAGTTTACAATGAGCAGTTCTTC. This chain links TRBV18 with TRBJ2-1; perhaps TRBD2 as D (6 bases). Germline values: CDR1 KGHSH, CDR2 LQKENI. The V gene lost 3 bases and the J gene lost 4 bases, with 10 bases spanning the gap. This CDR3 spans 14 amino acids.